This TCR beta chain derives from a study of blood T cell repertoires in COVID-19 (TCRdb year 2020). Notes on the research overall: Samples from collaborators originated in the United States, Italy and Spain and spanned both the acute and convalescent phases of COVID-19. Where HLA class I and class II types were available, the types were taken from metadata supplied by the sample provider, not from assay-based typing. The material from the prospective study consisted of cDNA or gDNA derived from T cells, B-cell-depleted T cells, or PBMCs. Subjects who had been exposed to COVID-19, were actively infected with it, or had recovered from it provided the deeply sampled blood TCRbeta repertoires that made up the dataset. The sample metadata nearly always contained a de-identified subject ID, COVID-19 status, age in years and sex. The samples were drawn from the first 160 participants of the ongoing ImmuneRACE study and from 950 to 1,500 subjects provided by 6 global collaborators. The repertoires were released in a freely available public database intended as a resource for research on the immune response to SARS-CoV-2. What the study reported, not specific to this receptor: The quantity of clinical and demographic metadata differed by source and by participant and was supplied without curation.

As concerns this clone: Its antigen is not yet known. The input lacks base qualities; no much larger clone sits a single base away.

TCRbeta CDR3 regions were amplified from genomic DNA by means of the immunoSEQ Assay, a bias-controlled multiplex PCR. The original methods were these. Within the assay, amplification of reference gene primers was used to estimate how many nucleated cells each sample contained. To quantify the absolute abundance of each unique TCRbeta CDR3 rearrangement, sequence reads were collapsed and filtered. For each sample, productive Simpson clonality was calculated as the square root of Simpson's diversity index across productive rearrangements. TCRdb limited this immuneACCESS table to in-frame rearrangements with V and J called. A share of clones is missing; checked studies link under half to unresolved V genes, and the rest is unexplained. D and trimming come from the DNA, and the V and J calls and clone size come from that table. The sample table records some 130,000 clones; 84% of these occur just once. The ten largest clonotypes hold about 5.5% of the sample.

CDR1 SGHRS and CDR2 YFSETQ are derived from the germline V gene. From the cysteine up to the phenylalanine, the CDR3 has a length of 14 residues. Only the CDR3 portion is preserved as DNA: 42 bases, with reading frame beginning at the first base. Trimmed from V: 4 bases; trimmed from J: 3 bases; junction bases lacking a gene match: 3. Enrolling through a virtual design, the prospective study's participants ranged in age from roughly 18 to 89 years and lived across 24 United States geographic areas. In the prospective study, participants were assigned to cohorts based on the clinical history participants reported in a screening survey and a study questionnaire. Mobile phlebotomists in the prospective study collected whole blood, serum and a nasopharyngeal or oropharyngeal swab from every participant. Participants in the prospective study had the option to provide additional blood draws and questionnaires over a roughly 2-month period. Prospective study blood samples were shipped either frozen or at room temperature before DNA extraction.

The chain couples TRBV5-1 to TRBJ1-3; the central 8 bases match TRBD1. Specimen: PBMCs or T cells enriched from blood (not recorded which). This TCR was sampled from a man in his forties with acute COVID-19. The nucleotide sequence is TGCGCCAGCAGCGCCACAGGGGGTGGAAACACCATATATTTT. The encoded protein is CASSATGGGNTIYF.